A selection of T cell receptor beta chains follows, all from one sample in a study of chemoradiotherapy in HPV16-positive cancers. Produced via immunoSEQ multiplex PCR; TCRdb's table is partial and in-frame only. The sample lists under 7,500 clones, roughly nine tenths occurring once. Specimen: blood, collected from a patient who underwent chemoradiotherapy. Receptors originate from a human donor with HPV-associated anogenital cancer. The CDR3 runs from the conserved cysteine through the conserved F or W. Each record gives: J gene, clone size, D gene, V gene, CDR3 protein, CDR3 DNA. D genes are given only for firm matches. A row's size may be missing; if present it is once, few, many or a size class.

J gene: TRBJ1-1
clone size: .
D gene: .
V gene: TRBV6-5
CDR3 protein: CASSYRRTQPNTEAFF
CDR3 DNA: TGTGCCAGCAGTTACCGTCGGACACAGCCGAACACTGAAGCTTTCTTT

J gene: TRBJ2-6
clone size: .
D gene: TRBD1
V gene: TRBV7-9
CDR3 protein: CASNLILGQGASGANVLTF
CDR3 DNA: TGTGCCAGCAACCTAATATTGGGACAGGGGGCCTCTGGGGCCAACGTCCTGACTTTC

J gene: TRBJ2-1
clone size: .
D gene: .
V gene: TRBV9
CDR3 protein: CASSVAPGFNEQFF
CDR3 DNA: TGTGCCAGCAGCGTAGCCCCAGGGTTCAATGAGCAGTTCTTC

J gene: TRBJ2-5
clone size: .
D gene: .
V gene: TRBV5-6
CDR3 protein: CASSPDLKTQYF
CDR3 DNA: TGTGCCAGCAGCCCGGACCTGAAAACCCAGTACTTC

J gene: TRBJ2-1
clone size: once
D gene: .
V gene: TRBV27
CDR3 protein: CASSFSGDEQFF
CDR3 DNA: TGTGCCAGCAGTTTCTCAGGGGATGAGCAGTTCTTC

J gene: TRBJ2-3
clone size: .
D gene: .
V gene: TRBV4-2
CDR3 protein: CASSPNQGAARADTQYF
CDR3 DNA: TGTGCCAGCAGCCCTAACCAAGGGGCCGCAAGAGCAGATACGCAGTATTTT

J gene: TRBJ2-3
clone size: .
D gene: .
V gene: TRBV11-1
CDR3 protein: CASEGQGGPGGTQYF
CDR3 DNA: TGTGCCAGTGAAGGACAGGGAGGGCCAGGGGGTACGCAGTATTTT

J gene: TRBJ2-2
clone size: once
D gene: .
V gene: TRBV9
CDR3 protein: CASSPVVADTGELFF
CDR3 DNA: TGTGCCAGCAGCCCCGTGGTAGCGGACACCGGGGAGCTGTTTTTT

J gene: TRBJ2-7
clone size: .
D gene: .
V gene: TRBV7-9
CDR3 protein: CASSPGYEQYF
CDR3 DNA: TGTGCCAGCAGCCCGGGCTACGAGCAGTACTTC

J gene: TRBJ2-7
clone size: .
D gene: TRBD2
V gene: TRBV7-2
CDR3 protein: CASSLPGLGYEQYF
CDR3 DNA: TGTGCCAGCAGCTTACCGGGACTAGGCTACGAGCAGTACTTC

J gene: TRBJ2-1
clone size: .
D gene: .
V gene: TRBV6-4
CDR3 protein: CASSDSSANEQFF
CDR3 DNA: TGTGCCAGCAGTGACTCAAGCGCCAATGAGCAGTTCTTC

J gene: TRBJ2-7
clone size: .
D gene: .
V gene: TRBV6-6
CDR3 protein: CASKFGTSYEQYF
CDR3 DNA: TGTGCCAGTAAATTCGGGACGTCCTACGAGCAGTACTTC

J gene: TRBJ2-7
clone size: .
D gene: .
V gene: TRBV18
CDR3 protein: CASSPPTGSYEQYF
CDR3 DNA: TGTGCCAGCTCACCACCGACGGGGTCCTACGAGCAGTACTTC

J gene: TRBJ2-2
clone size: .
D gene: .
V gene: TRBV19
CDR3 protein: CASSRRAGRNTGELFF
CDR3 DNA: TGTGCCAGTAGTCGAAGGGCGGGACGGAACACCGGGGAGCTGTTTTTT

J gene: TRBJ1-5
clone size: once
D gene: TRBD1
V gene: TRBV2
CDR3 protein: CASNRQGVILEPQHF
CDR3 DNA: TGTGCCAGCAATCGACAGGGTGTTATCCTTGAGCCCCAGCATTTT

J gene: TRBJ2-2
clone size: .
D gene: .
V gene: TRBV7-6
CDR3 protein: CASSPGYELFF
CDR3 DNA: TGTGCCAGCAGCCCCGGGTATGAGCTGTTTTTT

J gene: TRBJ1-1
clone size: .
D gene: .
V gene: TRBV18
CDR3 protein: CASSQIMNTEAFF
CDR3 DNA: TGTGCCAGCTCTCAGATTATGAACACTGAAGCTTTCTTT

J gene: TRBJ2-7
clone size: .
D gene: TRBD2
V gene: TRBV19
CDR3 protein: CASSILFGLAAGYEQYF
CDR3 DNA: TGTGCCAGTAGTATCCTATTCGGACTAGCCGCGGGCTACGAGCAGTACTTC

J gene: TRBJ2-5
clone size: .
D gene: .
V gene: TRBV4-2
CDR3 protein: CASSLADRYQETQYF
CDR3 DNA: TGTGCCAGCAGCCTAGCCGACCGTTACCAAGAGACCCAGTACTTC

J gene: TRBJ1-5
clone size: .
D gene: .
V gene: TRBV5-4
CDR3 protein: CASSPDPFGNQPQHF
CDR3 DNA: TGTGCCAGCAGCCCAGACCCATTTGGCAATCAGCCCCAGCATTTT

J gene: TRBJ2-1
clone size: .
D gene: TRBD1
V gene: TRBV12-5
CDR3 protein: CASGLDQTGEQFF
CDR3 DNA: TGTGCTAGTGGTTTGGACCAGACAGGGGAGCAGTTCTTC

J gene: TRBJ1-5
clone size: .
D gene: .
V gene: TRBV7-6
CDR3 protein: CASSFGGFNQPQHF
CDR3 DNA: TGTGCCAGCAGCTTTGGAGGGTTCAATCAGCCCCAGCATTTT

J gene: TRBJ2-5
clone size: .
D gene: .
V gene: TRBV7-8
CDR3 protein: CASGAGKQETQYF
CDR3 DNA: TGTGCCAGCGGGGCCGGGAAGCAAGAGACCCAGTACTTC

J gene: TRBJ2-3
clone size: .
D gene: .
V gene: TRBV15
CDR3 protein: CATSPPRATTDTQYF
CDR3 DNA: TGTGCCACCAGCCCCCCCAGGGCGACCACAGATACGCAGTATTTT

J gene: TRBJ2-5
clone size: .
D gene: .
V gene: TRBV7-9
CDR3 protein: CASSPKGGETQYF
CDR3 DNA: TGTGCCAGCAGCCCTAAAGGGGGAGAGACCCAGTACTTC

J gene: TRBJ1-4
clone size: .
D gene: .
V gene: TRBV4-3
CDR3 protein: CASSQDPLRKLFF
CDR3 DNA: TGCGCCAGCAGCCAAGATCCCCTGCGAAAACTGTTTTTT

J gene: TRBJ1-4
clone size: .
D gene: .
V gene: TRBV18
CDR3 protein: CASSPRSSNEKLFF
CDR3 DNA: TGTGCCAGCTCTCCGAGGTCCTCTAATGAAAAACTGTTTTTT

J gene: TRBJ2-1
clone size: .
D gene: .
V gene: TRBV2
CDR3 protein: CASGLSNFGEQFF
CDR3 DNA: TGTGCCAGTGGACTCTCTAACTTCGGTGAGCAGTTCTTC

J gene: TRBJ2-5
clone size: .
D gene: .
V gene: TRBV28
CDR3 protein: CASSLATGRPKETQYF
CDR3 DNA: TGTGCCAGCAGTTTAGCAACGGGACGGCCCAAAGAGACCCAGTACTTC

J gene: TRBJ1-2
clone size: .
D gene: .
V gene: TRBV6-6
CDR3 protein: CASSSGQIYTF
CDR3 DNA: TGTGCCAGCAGCTCAGGACAGATCTACACCTTC

J gene: TRBJ2-2
clone size: .
D gene: .
V gene: TRBV7-2
CDR3 protein: CASSLVFLGLVTGELFF
CDR3 DNA: TGTGCCAGCAGCTTAGTTTTTTTGGGATTAGTCACCGGGGAGCTGTTTTTT

J gene: TRBJ1-1
clone size: .
D gene: .
V gene: TRBV29-1
CDR3 protein: CSVSAKNTEAFF
CDR3 DNA: TGCAGCGTTTCCGCTAAGAACACTGAAGCTTTCTTT

J gene: TRBJ1-5
clone size: few
D gene: .
V gene: TRBV7-3
CDR3 protein: CASSKDRNQPQHF
CDR3 DNA: TGTGCCAGCAGCAAGGACAGAAATCAGCCCCAGCATTTT

J gene: TRBJ2-1
clone size: .
D gene: .
V gene: TRBV12-5
CDR3 protein: CASGFRWVGGRYNEQFF
CDR3 DNA: TGTGCTAGTGGTTTCCGGTGGGTGGGGGGCCGGTACAATGAGCAGTTCTTC

J gene: TRBJ1-1
clone size: .
D gene: .
V gene: TRBV7-3
CDR3 protein: CASSRGGGRFTEAFF
CDR3 DNA: TGTGCCAGCAGCCGTGGGGGGGGGCGGTTCACTGAAGCTTTCTTT

J gene: TRBJ2-5
clone size: .
D gene: .
V gene: TRBV7-6
CDR3 protein: CASSLKGLRGQETQYF
CDR3 DNA: TGTGCCAGCAGCTTAAAAGGGTTGAGGGGGCAAGAGACCCAGTACTTC

J gene: TRBJ1-2
clone size: once
D gene: .
V gene: TRBV5-4
CDR3 protein: CASTPGGPHSYGYTF
CDR3 DNA: TGTGCCAGCACCCCGGGGGGGCCCCATAGCTATGGCTACACCTTC

J gene: TRBJ1-1
clone size: .
D gene: TRBD1
V gene: TRBV19
CDR3 protein: CASRPGQGSTEAFF
CDR3 DNA: TGTGCCAGTAGACCGGGACAGGGAAGCACTGAAGCTTTCTTT

J gene: TRBJ2-1
clone size: .
D gene: .
V gene: TRBV18
CDR3 protein: CASSPGWLSSYNEQFF
CDR3 DNA: TGTGCCAGCTCACCAGGGTGGCTAAGCTCCTACAATGAGCAGTTCTTC

J gene: TRBJ2-2
clone size: .
D gene: .
V gene: TRBV9
CDR3 protein: CASSADLRDTGELFF
CDR3 DNA: TGTGCCAGCAGCGCAGACCTCCGGGACACCGGGGAGCTGTTTTTT

J gene: TRBJ1-5
clone size: .
D gene: .
V gene: TRBV6-1
CDR3 protein: CASSEGADYQPQHF
CDR3 DNA: TGTGCCAGCAGTGAGGGGGCAGATTATCAGCCCCAGCATTTT

J gene: TRBJ2-5
clone size: .
D gene: .
V gene: TRBV28
CDR3 protein: CASSPRETQYF
CDR3 DNA: TGTGCCAGCAGTCCGCGGGAGACCCAGTACTTC

J gene: TRBJ2-1
clone size: once
D gene: .
V gene: TRBV29-1
CDR3 protein: CSVDSMYSYNEQFF
CDR3 DNA: TGCAGCGTTGACAGTATGTACTCCTACAATGAGCAGTTCTTC

J gene: TRBJ2-2
clone size: once
D gene: TRBD2
V gene: TRBV4-2
CDR3 protein: CASSPGGVYTGELFF
CDR3 DNA: TGTGCCAGCAGCCCGGGGGGGGTTTACACCGGGGAGCTGTTTTTT

J gene: TRBJ2-1
clone size: .
D gene: TRBD2
V gene: TRBV5-1
CDR3 protein: CASSNQLALTYNEQFF
CDR3 DNA: TGCGCCAGCAGCAACCAACTAGCGCTTACCTACAATGAGCAGTTCTTC

J gene: TRBJ2-1
clone size: .
D gene: TRBD2
V gene: TRBV6-4
CDR3 protein: CASSDSAGEGNNEQFF
CDR3 DNA: TGTGCCAGCAGTGACTCCGCGGGAGAGGGGAACAATGAGCAGTTCTTC

J gene: TRBJ2-7
clone size: .
D gene: .
V gene: TRBV7-2
CDR3 protein: CASSLVASGGGRYEQYF
CDR3 DNA: TGTGCCAGCAGCTTAGTAGCGAGCGGAGGGGGCCGTTACGAGCAGTACTTC

J gene: TRBJ2-2
clone size: .
D gene: TRBD1
V gene: TRBV11-2
CDR3 protein: CASSFGQVNTGELFF
CDR3 DNA: TGTGCCAGCAGCTTCGGACAGGTTAACACCGGGGAGCTGTTTTTT

J gene: TRBJ1-1
clone size: few
D gene: .
V gene: TRBV5-5
CDR3 protein: CASSFSTNTEAFF
CDR3 DNA: TGTGCCAGCAGCTTTAGCACGAACACTGAAGCTTTCTTT

J gene: TRBJ1-1
clone size: .
D gene: .
V gene: TRBV5-4
CDR3 protein: CASSLADGEAFF
CDR3 DNA: TGTGCCAGCAGCTTGGCGGACGGAGAAGCTTTCTTT